Reported below is one T cell receptor beta chain. The data derive from a study of blood T cell repertoires in COVID-19. The V segment lost 3 bases and the J segment 5 bases; nucleotides outside the gene matches: 9. CDR1 is MGHDK and CDR2 is SYGVNS in the germline V gene. There are 18 residues in the CDR3. TCRdb's copy holds only in-frame clones and misses some; the assay was immunoSEQ multiplex PCR. This sample has over 200,000 clones, with about four fifths found just once. The specimen was peripheral blood. The chain links TRBV25-1 to TRBJ2-5; 16 nucleotides align to TRBD2. This TCR was sampled from a woman aged 40 to 55 with acute or convalescent COVID-19. CDR3 DNA: TGTGCCAGCAGTGAGGGGACTAGCGGGGGGGCCGATTGGGAGACCCAGTACTTC. It translates to CASSEGTSGGADWETQYF.